This TCR beta chain was captured in a study of blood T cell repertoires in COVID-19. This table comes from immunoSEQ multiplex PCR, and its TCRdb copy is limited to in-frame clones, with some not included. The sample consists of a few hundred thousand clones, 90% of them appearing once. Germline V CDR1 and CDR2: PRHDT, FYEKMQ (reference sequence). Trimming took 5 bases from V and 7 from J, leaving 15 bases between them. CDR3 length: 14 residues. Sequencing used peripheral blood. This TCR derives from a woman aged 45-60 years with COVID-19, enrolled during active disease. The V call is TRBV13, the J call TRBJ2-1; possible D gene TRBD2, 7 bases. Here the CDR3 reads CASSQAAGANEQFF. The CDR3 nucleotides are TGTGCCAGCAGCCAAGCGGCGGGGGCTAATGAGCAGTTCTTC.